This T cell receptor (beta chain) comes out of a study of blood T cell repertoires in COVID-19. The wider study: Samples representing acute and convalescent COVID-19 were sourced from the United States, Italy and Spain. The cDNA or gDNA used as material had been derived from T cells, B-cell-depleted T cells, or PBMCs.

The germline V and J ends were trimmed by 3 bases and 8 bases, with 11 bases remaining between them. Per germline, CDR1 DFQATT and CDR2 SNEGSKA (reference sequence). The CDR3 runs to 13 residues. Per the original data handling: Using reference gene primer amplification, nucleated cell counts were estimated. Some clones are missing from TCRdb's copy, which holds only in-frame ones; the method was immunoSEQ multiplex PCR. The V and J calls and clone size were taken over from that table, and D and trimming were inferred from the DNA. The sample has about 240,000 clones; about nine tenths are singletons.

V usage is TRBV20-1 and J usage is TRBJ1-6, with D perhaps matching TRBD1 (5 bases). The sequencing input was peripheral blood. The receptor's source is a man between 60 and 75 years old with acute or convalescent COVID-19. CDR3 sequence (DNA): TGCAGTGCTAGTCAAGGGGATGATTCACCCCTCCACTTT. Protein product: CSASQGDDSPLHF.